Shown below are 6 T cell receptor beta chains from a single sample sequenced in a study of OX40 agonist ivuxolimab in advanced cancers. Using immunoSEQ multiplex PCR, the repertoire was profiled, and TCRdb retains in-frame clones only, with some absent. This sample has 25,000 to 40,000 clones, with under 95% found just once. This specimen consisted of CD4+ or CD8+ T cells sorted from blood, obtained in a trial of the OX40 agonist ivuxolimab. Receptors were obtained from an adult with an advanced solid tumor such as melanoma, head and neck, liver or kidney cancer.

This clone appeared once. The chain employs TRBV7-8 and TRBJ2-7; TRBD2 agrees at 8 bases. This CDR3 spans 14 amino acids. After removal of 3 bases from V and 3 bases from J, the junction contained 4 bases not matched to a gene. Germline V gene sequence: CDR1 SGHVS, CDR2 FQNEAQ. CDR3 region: CASSFSGAYYEQYF. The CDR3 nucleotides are TGTGCCAGCAGCTTTAGCGGGGCTTACTACGAGCAGTACTTC.

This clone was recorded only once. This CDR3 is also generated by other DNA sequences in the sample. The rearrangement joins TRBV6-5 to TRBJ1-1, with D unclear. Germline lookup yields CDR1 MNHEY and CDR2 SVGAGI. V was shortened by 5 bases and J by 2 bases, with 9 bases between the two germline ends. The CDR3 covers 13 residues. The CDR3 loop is CASSPDGNTEAFF. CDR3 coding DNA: TGTGCCAGCAGTCCGGACGGCAACACTGAAGCTTTCTTT.

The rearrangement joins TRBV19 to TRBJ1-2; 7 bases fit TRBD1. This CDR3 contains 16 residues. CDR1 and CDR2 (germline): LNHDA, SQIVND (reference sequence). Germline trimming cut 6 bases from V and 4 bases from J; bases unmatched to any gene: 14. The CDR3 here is CASSSEPWGQPYGYTF. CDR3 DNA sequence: TGTGCCAGTAGCTCGGAACCCTGGGGACAGCCCTATGGCTACACCTTC.

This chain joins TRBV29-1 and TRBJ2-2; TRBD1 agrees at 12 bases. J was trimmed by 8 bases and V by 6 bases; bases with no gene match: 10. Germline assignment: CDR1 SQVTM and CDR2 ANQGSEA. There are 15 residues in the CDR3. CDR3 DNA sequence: TGCAGCGTCGGAGGACTGGGACAGGGGGCTGGGGAGCTGTTTTTT. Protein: CSVGGLGQGAGELFF.

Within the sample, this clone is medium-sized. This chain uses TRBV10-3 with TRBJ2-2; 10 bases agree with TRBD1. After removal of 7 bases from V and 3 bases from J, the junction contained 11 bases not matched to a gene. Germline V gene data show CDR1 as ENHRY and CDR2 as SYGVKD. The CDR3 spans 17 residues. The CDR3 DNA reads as TGTGCCATCAAGGTTATGACAGGGGGCGCTGACACCGGGGAGCTGTTTTTT. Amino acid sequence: CAIKVMTGGADTGELFF.

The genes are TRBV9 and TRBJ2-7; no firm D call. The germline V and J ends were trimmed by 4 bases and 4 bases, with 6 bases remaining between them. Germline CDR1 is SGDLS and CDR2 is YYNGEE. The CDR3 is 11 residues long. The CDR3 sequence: CASSTGYEQYF. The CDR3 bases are TGTGCCAGCAGCACCGGTTACGAGCAGTACTTC.